Presented here are 7 T cell receptor beta chains from one specimen sequenced in a study of blood T cells in healthy people across ages. For the second PCR, which ran for 7 to 11 cycles, a sample-barcoded 5' primer and a J-beta primer mix were used. MiXCR was run by TCRdb on the 5' RACE reads, yielding one entry per CDR3 protein. This table holds over 750,000 distinct CDR3 sequences, approximately 25% found once. Separately, the same data were catalogued under a study of T cells of mothers and their children.

Sequenced: blood. All receptors come from a boy under 18 in good health.

This clonotype was found a few times. This likely comes from a read error, as the CDR3 has no conserved phenylalanine or tryptophan at its end. The rearrangement links TRBV7-3 to TRBJ2-1; no definite D call. The germline CDR1 and CDR2 sequences are SGHTA and FQGTGA. V was clipped by 3 bases and J by 0 bases, with 6 bases between them. This CDR3 is 14 amino acids long. The CDR3 spells CASSFGSSYNEQFL. In DNA form, the CDR3 reads TGTGCCAGCAGCTTCGGAAGCTCCTACAATGAGCAGTTCCTC.

CDR3 in DNA: TGTGCCAGTAGATCGACAGGGAATAATTCACCCCTCCACTTT. Translating it yields CASRSTGNNSPLHF. This rearrangement joins TRBV19 to TRBJ1-6, with 7 bases that match TRBD1. Trimming at V came to 6 bases and at J to 5 bases, leaving 4 bases not matched to a gene. The CDR3 loop spans 14 amino acids. Germline assignment: CDR1 LNHDA and CDR2 SQIVND (reference sequence).

This clonotype was found a few times. The CDR3 region is CAIGRGYGYTF. As DNA, the CDR3 is TGTGCCATTGGGCGGGGATATGGCTACACCTTC. The chain has TRBV7-2 and TRBJ1-2; D is undetermined. V lost 10 bases, J lost 5 bases, and 11 bases lay in between. The V gene's germline CDR1 is SGHTA and CDR2 FQGNSA. This CDR3 contains 11 residues.

V usage is TRBV18 and J usage is TRBJ2-3, with 8 bases identical to TRBD2. Germline CDR1 is KGHSH and CDR2 is LQKENI. The CDR3 extends over 16 amino acids. V was clipped by 3 bases and J by 5 bases; unmatched bases: 10. The CDR3 DNA is TGTGCCAGCTCACCGGGCGCCCGGGAGGGCAGAGATACGCAGTATTTT. This gives the protein CASSPGAREGRDTQYF.

This clonotype has just a few counts. The J gene is TRBJ2-6, the V gene TRBV2; possibly TRBD2 for D (6 bases). The CDR3 is 17 residues long. V was clipped by 5 bases and J by 2 bases, with 16 bases between them. CDR1 is SNHLY and CDR2 is FYNNEI in the germline V gene. DNA of the CDR3: TGTGCCAGCAGTCCATTAAGTGGAGGGACTGGGGCCAACGTCCTGACTTTC. Translation: CASSPLSGGTGANVLTF.

The chain couples TRBV29-1 to TRBJ1-2; D is undetermined. Trimming shortened V by 8 bases and J by 2 bases, and 15 bases separated the two germline ends. Per germline, CDR1 SQVTM and CDR2 ANQGSEA. This CDR3 contains 13 residues. The CDR3 DNA follows: TGCAGCATCCCCGGCGCGGGGAACTATGGCTACACCTTC. This translates into CSIPGAGNYGYTF.

The chain recombines TRBV6-2 or TRBV6-3 with TRBJ2-6; a possible D gene is TRBD2 (5 bases). This CDR3 region has 17 residues. V was trimmed by 5 bases and J by 0 bases, leaving 14 bases between them. The germline V gene has CDR1 MNHEY and CDR2 SVGEGT. The CDR3 spells CASSLAYKGSGANVLTF. As DNA, the CDR3 is TGTGCCAGCAGTCTAGCCTACAAAGGCTCTGGGGCCAACGTCCTGACTTTC.